The 4 T cell receptor beta chains given below trace back to one sample, sequenced in a study of blood T cells in healthy people across ages. Together with a sample-barcoded 5' primer, a J-beta primer mix was included in a second PCR lasting about 7 to 12 cycles. TCRdb re-called the 5' RACE reads with MiXCR, one entry per CDR3 protein. This sample has hundreds of thousands of distinct CDR3 sequences, with 21% found just once. Sequenced: blood. These TCRs come from a man between 65 and 80 years old in good health.

The chain is built from TRBV7-2 and TRBJ2-5; TRBD2 matches at 8 bases. V was clipped by 4 bases and J by 4 bases; unmatched bases: 5. There are 14 residues in the CDR3. Germline lookup yields CDR1 SGHTA and CDR2 FQGNSA. In DNA, the CDR3 is TGTGCCAGCAGCTCTCCGGGGGGGCTAGAGACCCAGTACTTC. This translates into CASSSPGGLETQYF.

The table lists this clonotype with many counts. The chain uses TRBV15 and TRBJ2-1, with TRBD1 identical over 7 bases. With 2 bases clipped from V and 7 bases from J, the junction kept 11 bases outside the gene matches. The CDR3 runs 16 residues. The V gene's germline CDR1 is LNHNV and CDR2 YYDKDF (reference sequence). CDR3 amino acids: CATSRQGTVGVNEQFF. As DNA, the CDR3 is TGTGCCACCAGCAGACAAGGGACAGTTGGCGTAAATGAGCAGTTCTTC.

The V and J genes are TRBV9 and TRBJ1-4; 7 nucleotides line up with TRBD1. V dropped 3 bases and J dropped 3; count of bases not matched to a gene: 5. CDR1 is SGDLS, CDR2 YYNGEE, per germline. The CDR3 has 15 amino acids. The CDR3 reads CASSAKTGPNEKLFF. The CDR3 DNA reads TGTGCCAGCAGCGCCAAGACAGGGCCTAATGAAAAACTGTTTTTT.

The chain links TRBV20-1 to TRBJ2-1; possibly TRBD2 for D (5 bases). Trimming pared 0 bases from V and 2 bases from J, leaving 11 bases between. CDR1 is DFQATT and CDR2 is SNEGSKA in the germline V gene (reference sequence). The CDR3 loop spans 15 amino acids. CDR3: CSAREGRQPYNEQFF. CDR3 bases: TGCAGTGCTAGAGAAGGGAGACAACCCTACAATGAGCAGTTCTTC.